A selection of T cell receptor beta chains follows, all from one sample in a study of TIL therapy for anti-PD-1-resistant metastatic lung cancer. Only in-frame clones appear in the TCRdb table, and some are missing; sequencing was by immunoSEQ multiplex PCR. Altogether 40,000 to 55,000 clones are present, roughly 85% being singletons, with the ten largest covering more than 4.5%. The sample was blood, taken at baseline. All receptors come from a woman between 25 and 85 years old with non-small cell lung cancer. The CDR3 runs from the conserved cysteine through the conserved F or W. The D gene is left open where the match is weak. Some rows mark clone size as missing; the rest say once, few, many or name a class of expanded clone.

J | D | V | size | length | CDR3 | DNA
TRBJ2-3 | - | TRBV7-9 | - | 17 | CASSLNDGLAGLDTQYF | TGTGCCAGCAGCTTAAATGACGGACTTGCCGGATTGGATACGCAGTATTTT
TRBJ1-2 | - | TRBV19 | - | 14 | CASTPNGRADGYTF | TGTGCCAGTACTCCCAACGGCAGGGCGGATGGCTACACCTTC
TRBJ2-5 | - | TRBV2 | - | 17 | CASSHEGGEPGWTNQYF | TGTGCCAGCTCCCACGAAGGGGGAGAGCCCGGGTGGACCAACCAGTACTTC
TRBJ1-1 | - | TRBV5-1 | few | 13 | CASSLMTDTEAFF | TGCGCCAGCAGCTTGATGACCGACACTGAAGCTTTCTTT
TRBJ2-7 | - | TRBV29-1 | - | 15 | CSVERPPGGGGEQYF | TGCAGCGTTGAACGACCTCCCGGAGGAGGGGGAGAGCAGTACTTC
TRBJ1-5 | TRBD1 | TRBV4-1 | - | 21 | CASSQRLSGTGPLGRNQPQHF | TGCGCCAGCAGCCAAAGGTTGTCGGGGACAGGCCCCCTTGGCCGCAATCAGCCCCAGCATTTT
TRBJ2-1 | - | TRBV7-2 | - | 11 | CASTLYNEQFF | TGTGCCAGCACCCTCTACAATGAGCAGTTCTTC
TRBJ1-2 | TRBD1 | TRBV28 | - | 15 | CASSSPGQGGYGYTF | TGTGCCAGCAGTTCTCCGGGACAGGGCGGCTATGGCTACACCTTC
TRBJ1-2 | - | TRBV19 | few | 19 | CASSGRTGTRVRESRGYTF | TGTGCCAGTAGTGGACGAACCGGGACCCGAGTTCGCGAGAGTCGGGGCTACACCTTC
TRBJ2-2 | - | TRBV4-2 | - | 15 | CASSPPTGDTGELFF | TGTGCCAGCAGCCCCCCGACAGGAGACACCGGGGAGCTGTTTTTT
TRBJ1-5 | TRBD1 | TRBV28 | - | 15 | CASRPGQGASQPQHF | TGTGCCAGCAGACCTGGACAGGGGGCATCTCAGCCCCAGCATTTT
TRBJ2-7 | - | TRBV11-2 | - | 16 | CASSLILGRNPSEQYF | TGTGCCAGCAGCTTAATCTTGGGCAGGAACCCATCCGAGCAGTACTTC
TRBJ2-3 | - | TRBV19 | - | 14 | CASSPPGSTDTQYF | TGTGCCAGTAGTCCCCCGGGGTCCACAGATACGCAGTATTTT
TRBJ2-3 | - | TRBV11-2 | - | 15 | CASSLRRQGTDTQYF | TGTGCCAGCAGCTTAAGGAGACAGGGCACAGATACGCAGTATTTT
TRBJ1-1 | - | TRBV7-9 | few | 17 | CASSSLAGTLMNTEAFF | TGTGCCAGCAGCTCCTTGGCGGGAACTCTAATGAACACTGAAGCTTTCTTT
TRBJ1-2 | - | TRBV20-1 | once | 11 | CSVRVLYGYTF | TGCAGTGTTAGAGTCTTATATGGCTACACCTTC
TRBJ2-7 | TRBD2 | TRBV7-9 | - | 15 | CASSLGLAGVHEQYF | TGTGCCAGCAGCTTAGGACTAGCGGGAGTACACGAGCAGTACTTC
TRBJ2-3 | - | TRBV7-6 | - | 13 | CASSTRLVDTQYF | TGTGCCAGCAGCACCAGACTAGTGGATACGCAGTATTTT
TRBJ2-5 | - | TRBV10-3 | - | 12 | CATRKHRETQYF | TGTGCCACCAGGAAACACCGAGAGACCCAGTACTTC
TRBJ1-1 | - | TRBV19 | - | 12 | CASSNTNTEAFF | TGTGCCAGTAGTAATACGAACACTGAAGCTTTCTTT
TRBJ1-2 | - | TRBV23-1 | - | 16 | CASTQRPGDKNYGYTF | TGCGCCAGCACCCAAAGGCCCGGGGACAAGAACTATGGCTACACCTTC
TRBJ2-1 | TRBD2 | TRBV6-7 | - | 15 | CARPPGGGSYNEQFF | TGTGCCAGACCGCCTGGCGGGGGCTCCTACAATGAGCAGTTCTTC
TRBJ2-7 | TRBD1 | TRBV30 | - | 15 | CAWSRGDRGSYEQYF | TGTGCCTGGTCTAGGGGTGACAGGGGCTCCTACGAGCAGTACTTC
TRBJ2-2 | - | TRBV27 | - | 14 | CASTLRWNTGELFF | TGTGCCAGCACCCTTCGGTGGAACACCGGGGAGCTGTTTTTT
TRBJ1-2 | - | TRBV6-5 | - | 15 | CASSWTAGPNYGYTF | TGTGCCAGCAGTTGGACAGCCGGCCCTAACTATGGCTACACCTTC
TRBJ2-7 | TRBD1 | TRBV6-1 | - | 12 | CASSPTGVEQYF | TGTGCCAGCAGCCCTACAGGGGTCGAGCAGTACTTC
TRBJ2-5 | TRBD2 | TRBV7-9 | - | 17 | CASSFPEHSGSKETQYF | TGTGCCAGCAGCTTCCCAGAACACAGCGGGAGCAAAGAGACCCAGTACTTC
TRBJ2-4 | - | TRBV27 | - | 17 | CASSSQMTSRSKNIQYF | TGTGCCAGCAGTTCCCAAATGACTAGTCGGTCCAAAAACATTCAGTACTTC
TRBJ2-1 | - | TRBV2 | - | 15 | CASSEYSGSYNEQFF | TGTGCCAGCAGTGAATATAGCGGCTCCTACAATGAGCAGTTCTTC
TRBJ2-3 | - | TRBV21-1 | - | 17 | CASSKFQRDSCTDTQYF | TGTGCCAGCAGCAAATTTCAGAGGGACAGCTGCACAGATACGCAGTATTTT
TRBJ2-7 | - | TRBV14 | once | 13 | CASSQTRVSEQYF | TGTGCCAGCAGCCAGACAAGGGTCAGCGAGCAGTACTTC
TRBJ2-1 | - | TRBV5-1 | - | 14 | CASSPGARYNEQFF | TGCGCCAGCAGCCCGGGGGCCCGATACAATGAGCAGTTCTTC
TRBJ2-7 | - | TRBV7-9 | few | 14 | CASSFTGLSYEQYF | TGTGCCAGCAGCTTTACAGGCCTCTCCTACGAGCAGTACTTC
TRBJ2-7 | TRBD1 | TRBV15 | - | 18 | CATSRDIAAGTGYHEQYF | TGTGCCACCAGCAGAGACATCGCCGCCGGGACAGGGTACCACGAGCAGTACTTC
TRBJ2-2 | TRBD2 | TRBV18 | few | 15 | CASSPGRGYTGELFF | TGTGCCAGCTCACCAGGGCGGGGGTACACCGGGGAGCTGTTTTTT
TRBJ2-1 | TRBD1 | TRBV10-3 | - | 14 | CAISGTGNHNEQFF | TGTGCCATCAGCGGGACAGGGAACCACAATGAGCAGTTCTTC
TRBJ2-5 | - | TRBV29-1 | - | 14 | CSARGAGGQETQYF | TGCAGCGCCAGAGGGGCAGGAGGCCAAGAGACCCAGTACTTC
TRBJ2-3 | - | TRBV7-9 | - | 18 | CASSPRWGLREPTDTQYF | TGTGCCAGCAGCCCCCGGTGGGGTCTGAGGGAACCCACAGATACGCAGTATTTT
TRBJ1-4 | - | TRBV6-1 | - | 15 | CASSEGGRGNGKLFF | TGTGCCAGCAGTGAAGGCGGGAGGGGAAATGGAAAACTGTTTTTT
TRBJ2-5 | - | TRBV15 | few | 11 | CATSSLNRIYF | TGTGCCACCAGCAGCCTTAATAGGATCTACTTC
TRBJ1-5 | TRBD1 | TRBV27 | - | 18 | CASSLSAPGGASNQPQHF | TGTGCCAGCAGTTTATCGGCCCCAGGGGGCGCGAGCAATCAGCCCCAGCATTTT